The 20 T cell receptor beta chains below come from one sample, sequenced in a study of tumor-infiltrating lymphocytes in primary liver carcinoma. A constant-region primer primed TCR beta cDNA synthesis from roughly 500 ng of total RNA. Researchers made the TCR beta libraries by running three nested multiplex PCR rounds with slightly modified ARM-PCR. A C-beta reverse primer was combined with TRBV1-TRBV30 forward primers in the first two PCR rounds, and each round had around 11 cycles. In TCRdb, the multiplex PCR reads were re-called with MiXCR into one record per CDR3 protein. The table includes approximately 60,000 distinct CDR3 sequences, less than 75% detected once. It was from roughly 20-30 mg of unsorted bulk tissue that RNA and DNA were co-extracted. The sequenced material came from liver tumor tissue from sampling region 2. Subset indicated: tumor region T2, inferior pole. The receptors stem from a man aged 35 to 55 with primary liver carcinoma and hepatitis B virus infection.

In the case of this clonotype: At one end the junction does not follow the germline gene, possibly because of a read error. This chain joins TRBV29-1 and TRBJ1-3; TRBD1 matches at 7 bases. This CDR3 is built from 14 residues. Germline V gene lookup returns CDR1 SQVTM and CDR2 ANQGSEA. The CDR3 loop is CCVQTGSLANTIYF. Here the CDR3 DNA reads TGCTGCGTTCAGACAGGGTCCCTTGCAAACACCATATATTTT.

Comment on this clonotype: The conserved phenylalanine or tryptophan normally closing the CDR3 is absent here, so this likely arose from a read error. No DNA is shown, since the ends of the CDR3 on it are uncertain; the CDR3 is the one TCRdb lists. The chain carries TRBV11-2 and TRBJ2-5; TRBD1, the table's D call, lacks a check against the DNA. The CDR3 adds up to 16 amino acids, both ends counted. CDR1 and CDR2 (germline): SGHAT, FQNNGV. CDR3 region: CASSQTPGGGKETRYS.

V gene TRBV6-6 combines with J gene TRBJ2-2, with D hard to call. V lost 3 bases to trimming and J lost 5 bases, with 4 bases between them. The germline CDR1 and CDR2 sequences are MNHNY and SVGAGI (reference sequence). The CDR3 has 12 residues. This CDR3 is CASSYGTGELFF. The CDR3 DNA follows: TGTGCCAGCAGTTATGGTACCGGGGAGCTGTTTTTT.

Note on this clonotype: Just one base apart from a much larger clone, this may be a read error. J is TRBJ1-1 and V is TRBV30; unclear D gene. The length of the CDR3 is 12 residues. The germline V gene has CDR1 GTSNPN and CDR2 SVGIG (reference sequence). Trimming shortened V by 4 bases and J by 4 bases, and 10 bases separated the two germline ends. This chain's CDR3 is CAWKGGSTEAFF. CDR3 in DNA: TGTGCCTGGAAGGGCGGTAGCACTGAAGCTTTCTTT.

A single count supports this clonotype. A much larger clone differs by one base, so this may be a read error. The chain carries TRBV28 and TRBJ2-7; D tentatively reads TRBD1 or TRBD2 (5 bases each). The CDR3 consists of 13 residues. V lost 11 bases and J lost 0, with 14 bases in between. CDR1 is MDHEN, CDR2 SYDVKM, per germline. CDR3: CAGTWDASYEQYF. The CDR3 DNA sequence: TGTGCCGGCACCTGGGACGCCTCCTACGAGCAGTACTTC.

The CDR3 DNA reads TGTGCCAGCAGTTTACGGGCAGGGGGTTACGAGCAGTACTTC. Its protein product is CASSLRAGGYEQYF. This chain links TRBV12-3 or TRBV12-4 with TRBJ2-7; 7 bases agree with TRBD1. J gave up 4 bases and V 2 bases, and 5 bases lay outside the gene matches. The CDR3 totals 14 residues.

This clonotype was observed a few times. The chain has TRBV20-1 and TRBJ2-7, with D perhaps matching TRBD2 (5 bases). Trimming left V 3 bases short and J 0 bases short, with 9 bases between. The CDR3 runs 13 residues. Germline V gives CDR1 DFQATT, CDR2 SNEGSKA (reference sequence). The CDR3 region has the DNA TGCAGTGCTAGTTTCACTAGCTCCTACGAGCAGTACTTC. Translating it yields CSASFTSSYEQYF.

A note on this clonotype: A junction end diverges from the germline sequence, so it may reflect a read error. The gene calls are TRBV29-1 and TRBJ2-3, with TRBD2 matching 7 bases. The germline V gene encodes CDR1 SQVTM and CDR2 ANQGSEA. The CDR3 runs to 16 residues. CDR3 DNA sequence: TGCAGTGTTGCGACTTCCTGTAGCGGGTGGGCCGTTACGCAGTATTTT. Residues: CSVATSCSGWAVTQYF.

Worth noting for this clonotype: The junction and the germline gene differ at one end; a read error may be behind it. The chain is built from TRBV14 and TRBJ2-6; D gene ambiguous. Germline V gene lookup returns CDR1 SGHDN and CDR2 FVKESK. The CDR3 consists of 14 residues. CDR3 nucleotide sequence: TGTGCCAGCAACCAAGTAGGTGAGGCCAACGTCCTGACTTTC. Its translation is CASNQVGEANVLTF.

This clonotype was counted many times. This rearrangement joins TRBV6-1 to TRBJ1-5; 8 positions agree with TRBD1. Germline loops: CDR1 MNHNS, CDR2 SASEGT. Trimming removed 6 bases from V and 5 bases from J; junction bases left unmatched: 9. This CDR3 region has 15 residues. This CDR3 reads CASRVIDRGYQPQHF. The CDR3 coding sequence is TGTGCCAGCAGAGTAATTGACAGGGGCTATCAGCCCCAGCATTTT.

Notes on this clonotype: The junction does not match germline at one end; this may be a read error. CDR3 in amino acids: CSVVGQINQSQHF. The CDR3 bases are TGCAGCGTTGTCGGACAGATTAATCAGTCCCAGCATTTT. The chain employs TRBV29-1 and TRBJ1-5, with D perhaps TRBD1 (6 bases). The length of the CDR3 is 13 residues. Germline values: CDR1 SQVTM, CDR2 ANQGSEA. The full variable domain, in which reference TRBV29-1 and TRBJ1-5 provide the parts outside the CDR3, is SAVISQKPSRDICQRGTSLTIQCQVDSQVTMMFWYRQQPGQSLTLIATANQGSEATYESGFVIDKFPISRPNLTFSTLTVSNMSPEDSSIYLCSVVGQINQSQHFGDGTRLSIL.

This clonotype showed up just a few times. The V and J genes are TRBV9 and TRBJ1-1, with D perhaps matching TRBD1 (6 bases). The CDR3 length is 15 residues. The germline V gene has CDR1 SGDLS and CDR2 YYNGEE. V lost 2 bases, J lost 0 bases, and 11 bases lay in between. The CDR3, as DNA: TGTGCCAGCAGCGTGGACAGTAACATGAACACTGAAGCTTTCTTT. This sequence encodes CASSVDSNMNTEAFF.

In the case of this clonotype: The junction does not match germline at one end; this may be a read error. The V and J genes are TRBV12-3 or TRBV12-4 and TRBJ2-4; D tentatively fits TRBD1 or TRBD2 (5 bases each). The CDR3 is 18 amino acids. CDR3 nucleotides: TGTGTCAGCAGTTTATGGGACGGGGCGGACATAGCCAAAAACATTCAGTACTTC. Translation: CVSSLWDGADIAKNIQYF.

Of note for this clonotype: One junction end disagrees with the germline gene, perhaps due to a read error. The chain uses TRBV11-2 and TRBJ2-2; TRBD2 is a possible D gene (6 bases). The CDR3 is made up of 17 amino acids. CDR1 is SGHAT, CDR2 FQNNGV, per germline. The DNA for the CDR3 is TGTGTCAGCAGCTTAGCACTAGGAGGGACGAACACCGGGGAACTGTTTTTT. This encodes CVSSLALGGTNTGELFF.

The chain carries TRBV11-1 and TRBJ2-1; D remains unclear. The CDR3 is 17 amino acids. Germline CDR1 and CDR2: SGHAT and FQDESV (reference sequence). V was shortened by 3 bases and J by 3 bases, with 18 bases between the two germline ends. The CDR3 sequence: CASSFGVQASHYNEQFF. DNA of the CDR3: TGTGCCAGCAGCTTTGGGGTCCAAGCTTCGCACTACAATGAGCAGTTCTTC.

In regard to this clonotype: The germline gene is not matched at one end of the junction; a read error may be the cause. The chain carries TRBV5-1 and TRBJ2-2, with D tentatively TRBD2 (5 bases). The CDR3 is 14 amino acids. CDR1 and CDR2 from the germline V gene are SGHRS and YFSETQ. CDR3 in DNA: TGCCCCAGCAGCTTGGGGTCTTATACCGGGGAGCTGTTATTT. It translates to CPSSLGSYTGELLF.

Only a few counts were recorded for this clonotype. This chain links TRBV11-2 with TRBJ2-5; D ambiguous. Germline V lookup: CDR1 SGHAT, CDR2 FQNNGV. The CDR3 is 13 amino acids. Deletions cut 2 bases from V and 2 bases from J, with 6 bases between. CDR3 residues: CASSLRRQETQYF. The CDR3 nucleotides read TGTGCCAGCAGCTTACGGCGGCAAGAGACCCAGTACTTC.

Worth noting for this clonotype: One end of the junction is discordant with germline, which a read error may explain. The V call is TRBV12-3 or TRBV12-4, the J call TRBJ1-6; D remains unclear. This CDR3 is built from 12 residues. CDR3: CASNLKYSPPHF. In DNA form, the CDR3 reads TGTGCCAGCAATTTAAAGTATTCACCCCCCCACTTT.

This chain links TRBV4-1 with TRBJ1-2; D gene unclear. The length of the CDR3 is 14 residues. The germline gives CDR1 MGHRA, CDR2 YSYEKL. CDR3 region: CARSQDYRDYGYTF. The CDR3 bases are TGCGCTAGAAGCCAAGATTACAGAGACTATGGCTACACCTTC.

With respect to this clonotype: One base away lies a much larger clone, so this may be a sequencing read error. The chain links TRBV7-9 to TRBJ2-1; 9 positions match TRBD1. CDR3 length: 14 amino acids. Germline assignment: CDR1 SEHNR and CDR2 FQNEAQ (reference sequence). The CDR3 DNA follows: TGTGCCAGCAGCGTTCCGGGACAGGGTGTTGAGCATTTCTTC. It codes for CASSVPGQGVEHFF.